The 31 T cell receptor beta chains below were found in one sample sequenced in a study of tumor-infiltrating lymphocytes in primary liver carcinoma (dated by TCRdb to between 2016 and 2019). Without any cell sorting, total RNA and DNA were co-extracted from 20-30 mg of bulk tissue using the AllPrep DNA/RNA mini kit. The run used an Illumina HiSeq 2500. A constant-region primer and ProtoScript II reverse transcriptase were used to reverse-transcribe TCRbeta-specific cDNA from around 540 ng total RNA. Construction of the TCRbeta libraries relied on three nested rounds of multiplex PCR, following a slightly modified ARM-PCR procedure. Each of the first two PCR rounds ran for approximately 10 cycles and used multiplex TRBV1-TRBV30 forward primers together with a Cbeta reverse primer. Using fastp at Q25 and MiXCR, TCRdb reprocessed the public reads and kept productive beta chains. Identical CDR3 protein sequences are pooled into one entry, listed with their most common genes and DNA. This sample lists fewer than 250,000 distinct CDR3 sequences; approximately 86% were detected once. The ten most abundant clones make up 15% to 20% of the sample.

The sample taken for sequencing was tumor tissue from primary liver carcinoma. The receptors shown here come from a middle-aged man with primary liver carcinoma and hepatitis B virus infection.

Turning to this clonotype: Possible read error: a much larger clone is one base away. This rearrangement joins TRBV12-3 or TRBV12-4 to TRBJ2-1, with 7 bases lining up with TRBD2. This CDR3 is built from 15 residues. The CDR3 bases are TGTGCCAGCAGTTTTACCGGGACTACCTACAATGAGAAGTTCTTC. Its translation: CASSFTGTTYNEKFF.

About this clonotype: This sequence may be a read error, since a much larger clone differs from it by one base. The V gene is TRBV5-1, the J gene TRBJ2-6, with D possibly matching TRBD2 (6 bases). This CDR3 is built from 14 residues. Per germline, CDR1 SGHRS and CDR2 YFSETQ. The CDR3 reads CSSGPGVGANVLTF. In nucleotides, the CDR3 is TGCTCCAGCGGCCCGGGGGTTGGGGCCAACGTCCTGACTTTC. The full variable domain, completed using reference TRBV5-1 and TRBJ2-6, is KAGVTQTPRYLIKTRGQQVTLSCSPISGHRSVSWYQQTPGQGLQFLFEYFSETQRNKGNFPGRFSGRQFSNSRSEMNVSTLELGDSALYLCSSGPGVGANVLTFGAGSRLTVL.

Note on this clonotype: A junction end diverges from the germline sequence, so it may reflect a read error. The V and J genes are TRBV11-2 and TRBJ2-5; perhaps TRBD2 as D (5 bases). CDR3 length: 15 residues. The germline V gene encodes CDR1 SGHAT and CDR2 FQNNGV. The CDR3 bases are TGTGCCAGCTGCTTAACCCCCCATGACGGGGATATCCAATACTTC. Protein sequence: CASCLTPHDGDIQYF.

In this sample, this clonotype turned up many times. This sequence joins TRBV11-3 and TRBJ2-1; TRBD1 matches 9 bases. Per germline, CDR1 SGHNT and CDR2 YENEEA. The length of the CDR3 is 15 residues. V lost 1 base and J lost 4; bases outside the gene matches: 2. The CDR3 nucleotides are TGTGCCAGCAGCTTAGCCGGGACAGGGTACAATGAGCAGTTCTTC. Its translation is CASSLAGTGYNEQFF.

Comment on this clonotype: At one boundary the junction diverges from the germline segment, which might be a read error. The chain is built from TRBV5-1 and TRBJ1-1; D unclear. CDR3 size: 15 residues. Germline assignment: CDR1 SGHRS and CDR2 YFSETQ. CDR3 sequence (DNA): TGCGCCAGCAGCTTGTCAGCTGGATTGAACACTGGAGCTTTCTTT. Residues: CASSLSAGLNTGAFF.

Concerning this clonotype itself: Compared with germline, one end of the junction differs, possibly owing to a read error. This sequence joins TRBV6-5 and TRBJ2-7; the match to TRBD2 covers 8 bases. The CDR3 totals 14 residues. The germline CDR1 and CDR2 sequences are MNHEY and SVGAGI. The CDR3 region has the DNA TGTGCTAGCAGTGGGACTAGGGCGGCCTACGAGCAGTACTTC. Translated, it gives CASSGTRAAYEQYF.

As regards this clonotype: The missing conserved phenylalanine or tryptophan at the end of this CDR3 makes a read error likely. The limits of the CDR3 on the DNA are not certain, so only TCRdb's listed CDR3 is given. The chain uses TRBV29-1 and TRBJ2-2; whether TRBD2, the table's D call, matches the DNA was not checked. In germline, CDR1 is SQVTM, CDR2 ANQGSEA. The CDR3 sequence runs 15 residues, both termini included. CDR3 amino acids: CSFGTSAANIGELFC.

Note on this clonotype: One end of the junction fails to match germline, which may point to a read error. This rearrangement joins TRBV18 to TRBJ2-1; D is possibly TRBD2 (5 bases). The CDR3 has 15 residues. From germline, CDR1 is KGHSH and CDR2 LQKENI. CDR3 DNA sequence: TGTGTCAGCTCGCGTGCCGGGAATTATTACAATGAGCAGTTCTTC. Amino acids: CVSSRAGNYYNEQFF.

Regarding this clonotype: The conserved phenylalanine or tryptophan is not found at the CDR3 terminus, so this likely reflects a read error. No DNA is shown, since the ends of the CDR3 on it are uncertain; the CDR3 is the one TCRdb lists. The chain joins TRBV11-2 to TRBJ2-2; the listed D gene, TRBD2, was not tested against the DNA. Germline loops: CDR1 SGHAT, CDR2 FQNNGV. With termini counted, the CDR3 has 15 amino acids. The CDR3 sequence is CASSHVRGRTGELFV.

A remark on this clonotype: One end of the junction fails to match germline, which may point to a read error. This chain links TRBV6-6 with TRBJ2-3; TRBD2 aligns across 13 bases. The germline V gene has CDR1 MNHNY and CDR2 SVGAGI (reference sequence). This CDR3 is 15 amino acids long. The CDR3 sequence is CVSRVLAGGADMQYF. The CDR3 nucleotides are TGTGTCAGCAGAGTACTAGCGGGAGGGGCAGATATGCAGTATTTT.

As concerns this clonotype: The missing conserved phenylalanine or tryptophan at the end of this CDR3 makes a read error likely. The chain joins TRBV29-1 to TRBJ1-1; D unclear. Germline-derived CDR1 and CDR2 are SQVTM and ANQGSEA. CDR3 length: 12 residues. Between the trimmed V and J ends, which lost 6 bases and 2 bases, there was a span of 10 bases. DNA for the CDR3: TGCAGCGTGGTAACAGTTAACACTGAAGCTTTCCTT. Its translation: CSVVTVNTEAFL.

Concerning this clonotype itself: One end of the junction does not line up with germline, which may come from a read error. This sequence joins TRBV11-2 and TRBJ2-3; TRBD2 matches at 10 bases. The CDR3 consists of 17 residues. Germline CDR1 reads SGHAT; CDR2 reads FQNNGV. The CDR3 DNA reads as TGCGCCAGCACCGACCAGGTTTCTAGCGGGAGTTCAGAAACGCAGTATTTT. Translation: CASTDQVSSGSSETQYF.

As to this clonotype: The junction departs from germline at one end; a sequencing error may be responsible. The chain employs TRBV5-4 and TRBJ2-2; D is possibly TRBD1 (7 bases). From germline, CDR1 is SGHNT and CDR2 YYREEE (reference sequence). This CDR3 spans 16 amino acids. The CDR3 here is CTSSVAQGGRTGELLF. As DNA, the CDR3 is TGTACCAGCAGCGTGGCCCAGGGGGGACGCACCGGGGAGCTGTTATTT.

Details on this clonotype: The junction differs from germline at one of its ends, possibly a read error. The chain has TRBV6-5 and TRBJ2-3; TRBD1 matches 11 bases. CDR1 and CDR2 (germline): MNHEY, SVGAGI. The CDR3 has 17 residues. The CDR3 DNA reads as TGTGCTAGCAGTTCCGAGACGCCGGGACAGGGGGGAGATACGCAGGATTTT. It translates to CASSSETPGQGGDTQDF.

The chain recombines TRBV6-2 or TRBV6-3 with TRBJ2-7; D uncertain. This CDR3 region has 13 residues. Per the germline V gene, CDR1 is MNHEY and CDR2 is SVGEGT. Trimming left V 10 bases short and J 2 bases short, with 15 bases between. In DNA, the CDR3 is TGTGCCATGAATTACGAGGTACCCTACGAGCAGTACTTC. Residues: CAMNYEVPYEQYF.

As regards this clonotype: Relative to the germline gene, one junction end is altered; a read error may explain this. The V call is TRBV5-4, the J call TRBJ2-7, with 7 bases that match TRBD1. The CDR3 runs to 13 residues. Germline V CDR1 and CDR2: SGHNT, YYREEE (reference sequence). In DNA form, the CDR3 reads TGTGTCAGCAGTTGGGACAGATCCTACGAGCAGTACTTC. The encoded protein is CVSSWDRSYEQYF.

Regarding this clonotype: A junction boundary mismatches the germline segment, possibly from a read error. V usage is TRBV5-4 and J usage is TRBJ1-6, with 8 bases that match TRBD1. The CDR3 totals 12 residues. Looked up from germline, CDR1 is SGHNT and CDR2 is YYREEE (reference sequence). The CDR3 region has the DNA TGTCCCAGCACCGGACAGGGCTCACCCCTCCACTTT. Protein: CPSTGQGSPLHF. Combining the CDR3 with reference TRBV5-4 and TRBJ1-6 gives the whole variable domain ETGVTQSPTHLIKTRGQQVTLRCSSQSGHNTVSWYQQALGQGPQFIFQYYREEENGRGNFPPRFSGLQFPNYSSELNVNALELDDSALYLCPSTGQGSPLHFGNGTRLTVT.

V is TRBV29-1 and J is TRBJ2-5, with TRBD2 identical over 7 bases. The V and J ends lost 5 bases and 14 bases, in that order; junction bases with no gene match: 17. The CDR3 spans 13 residues. The germline V gene has CDR1 SQVTM and CDR2 ANQGSEA. The chain's CDR3 is CSVQTRGGREQYF. The DNA for the CDR3 is TGCAGCGTTCAAACAAGGGGAGGGCGCGAGCAATACTTC.

In the case of this clonotype: This clone may be a read error of a much larger clone one base away. The rearrangement uses TRBV6-4 and TRBJ1-1, with D unclear. Trimming took 1 base from V and 1 from J, leaving 4 bases between them. The CDR3 contains 13 residues. Germline V gene lookup returns CDR1 MRHNA and CDR2 SNTAGT. The CDR3 region is CASSDLGNTEAFF. The CDR3 DNA sequence: TGTGCCAGCAGTGACTTAGGGAACACTGAAGCTTTCTTT.

CDR3 DNA sequence: TGTGCCAGCAGTTTAATCTTTGGCAAGACATCTGGAAACACCATATATTTT. It codes for CASSLIFGKTSGNTIYF. The chain joins TRBV28 to TRBJ1-3; D ambiguous. V was cut by 2 bases and J by 1 base, with 15 bases left in between. The germline gives CDR1 MDHEN, CDR2 SYDVKM. This CDR3 region has 17 residues.

This chain joins TRBV11-1 and TRBJ2-1; D perhaps matches TRBD2 (6 bases). Trimming left V 4 bases short and J 7 bases short, with 23 bases between. Germline CDR1 is SGHAT and CDR2 is FQDESV (reference sequence). CDR3 length equals 17 residues. CDR3 loop: CASSSPTTSGNRNEQFF. For the CDR3, the DNA is TGTGCCAGCAGCTCCCCCACGACTAGTGGGAATCGAAATGAGCAGTTCTTC.

The J gene is TRBJ2-4, the V gene TRBV21-1; no DNA check was done on the table's D call, TRBD1. TRBV21-1 is shown as a pseudogene. CDR3 length: 18 residues. CDR3 protein: CANSKSGTTHLAKNIQYF. The CDR3 DNA reads TGTGCCAACAGCAAATCCGGGACAACCCACTTAGCCAAAAACATTCAGTACTTC.

This clonotype was seen only a few times. The junction departs from the called germline gene at one end, perhaps through a read error. The V and J genes are TRBV12-3 or TRBV12-4 and TRBJ2-3, with D possibly matching TRBD1 (6 bases). CDR3 length: 16 residues. For the CDR3, the DNA is TGTGCCAGCAGTTTAGACATACAGGGAAGCACAGATACACAGTATTTT. Amino acids: CASSLDIQGSTDTQYF.

Points on this clonotype: The junction differs from germline at one of its ends, possibly a read error. V and J are TRBV4-2 and TRBJ2-1, with TRBD2 matching 7 bases. Per the germline V gene, CDR1 is LGHNA and CDR2 is YNFKEQ. CDR3 length: 16 amino acids. The DNA of the CDR3 is TGTGTCAGCAGCCACGAGAACAGCGGGAACTACAATGAGCAGTTCTTC. Encoded protein: CVSSHENSGNYNEQFF.

This chain links TRBV11-2 with TRBJ2-7, with 7 bases lining up with TRBD2. From germline, CDR1 is SGHAT and CDR2 FQNNGV. Germline trimming cut 3 bases from V and 0 bases from J; bases unmatched to any gene: 20. The CDR3 sequence is 20 residues long. DNA of the CDR3: TGTGCCAGCAGCTTGAGGGAGAGGAGGACTAGTGGGTTCAGCTCCTACGAGCAGTACTTC. Encoded protein: CASSLRERRTSGFSSYEQYF. The full variable domain, in which reference TRBV11-2 and TRBJ2-7 provide the parts outside the CDR3, is EAGVAQSPRYKIIEKRQSVAFWCNPISGHATLYWYQQILGQGPKLLIQFQNNGVVDDSQLPKDRFSAERLKGVDSTLKIQPAKLEDSAVYLCASSLRERRTSGFSSYEQYFGPGTRLTVT.

This clonotype was detected a few times. This sequence joins TRBV11-2 and TRBJ1-2; possible D gene TRBD1, 6 bases. V lost 2 bases and J 7 bases, leaving 11 bases between the germline ends. In germline, CDR1 is SGHAT, CDR2 FQNNGV. The CDR3 consists of 13 residues. CDR3 bases: TGTGCCAGCAGCTTAACAGGGAAGTCTGGCTACACCTTC. It is translated as CASSLTGKSGYTF.

As regards this clonotype: An end of the junction does not agree with germline; a read error may underlie this. The rearrangement links TRBV11-2 to TRBJ2-4; D call uncertain. CDR1 and CDR2 from the germline V gene are SGHAT and FQNNGV. CDR3 length: 14 amino acids. CDR3 sequence: CASSLEVYKNIQYF. Here the CDR3 DNA reads TGTGCCAGCAGCTTAGAAGTATACAAAAACATTCAATACTTC.

In regard to this clonotype: The junction departs from germline at one end; a sequencing error may be responsible. The rearrangement joins TRBV29-1 to TRBJ2-1; perhaps TRBD1 as D (6 bases). Germline CDR1 SQVTM, CDR2 ANQGSEA. This CDR3 has 16 residues. This CDR3 is CSGALPTGGLYNEQLF. The CDR3 DNA reads TGCAGCGGCGCCCTGCCGACAGGAGGTTTATACAATGAGCAGCTCTTC.

V and J are TRBV6-5 and TRBJ1-1; TRBD1 matches at 7 bases. Germline V CDR1 and CDR2: MNHEY, SVGAGI. CDR3 length: 14 amino acids. The CDR3 reads CPSSVTGKDTEAFF. DNA for the CDR3: TGTCCTAGCAGTGTGACAGGGAAGGACACTGAAGCTTTCTTT.

The gene calls are TRBV29-1 and TRBJ1-2, with D unclear. Deletions cut 4 bases from V and 0 bases from J, with 24 bases between. CDR1 SQVTM and CDR2 ANQGSEA come from the germline V gene. This CDR3 has 18 amino acids. The CDR3 DNA sequence: TGCAGCGTTGGGGCACCAACGAGAACTCAAGTAGCTAACTATGGCTACACCTTC. Translated, it gives CSVGAPTRTQVANYGYTF.

This clonotype was seen ten or more times. V and J are TRBV5-4 and TRBJ2-1, with D uncertain. CDR1 and CDR2 from the germline V gene are SGHNT and YYREEE (reference sequence). V lost 0 bases and J 0 bases, leaving 10 bases between the germline ends. CDR3 length equals 16 residues. CDR3 protein: CASSLDGQPSYNEQFF. CDR3 in DNA: TGTGCCAGCAGCTTGGACGGTCAACCCTCCTACAATGAGCAGTTCTTC.